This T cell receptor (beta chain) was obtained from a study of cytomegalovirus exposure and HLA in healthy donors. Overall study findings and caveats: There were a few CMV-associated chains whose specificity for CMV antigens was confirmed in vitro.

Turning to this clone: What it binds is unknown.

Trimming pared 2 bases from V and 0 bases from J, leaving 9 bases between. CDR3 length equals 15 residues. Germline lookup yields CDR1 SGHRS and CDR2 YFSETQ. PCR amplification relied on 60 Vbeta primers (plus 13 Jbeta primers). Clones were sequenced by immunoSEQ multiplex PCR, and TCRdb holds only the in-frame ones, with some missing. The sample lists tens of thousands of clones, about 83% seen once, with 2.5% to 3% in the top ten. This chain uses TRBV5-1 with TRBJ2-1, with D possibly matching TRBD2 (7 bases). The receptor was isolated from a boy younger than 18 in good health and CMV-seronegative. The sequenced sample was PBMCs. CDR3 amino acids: CASSLGGASYNEQFF. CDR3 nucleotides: TGCGCCAGCAGCTTAGGGGGGGCCTCCTACAATGAGCAGTTCTTC. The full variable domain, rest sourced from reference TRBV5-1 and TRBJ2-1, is KAGVTQTPRYLIKTRGQQVTLSCSPISGHRSVSWYQQTPGQGLQFLFEYFSETQRNKGNFPGRFSGRQFSNSRSEMNVSTLELGDSALYLCASSLGGASYNEQFFGPGTRLTVL.